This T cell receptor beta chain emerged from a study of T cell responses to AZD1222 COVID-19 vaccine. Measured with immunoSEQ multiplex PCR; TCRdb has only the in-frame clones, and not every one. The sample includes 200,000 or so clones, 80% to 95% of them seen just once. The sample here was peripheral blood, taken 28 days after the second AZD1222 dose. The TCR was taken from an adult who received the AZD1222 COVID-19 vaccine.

CDR3: CASSAGQSEYLGYTF. The CDR3 DNA follows: TGTGCCAGCAGTGCCGGCCAGTCGGAATATCTTGGCTACACCTTC. The chain uses TRBV6-2 or TRBV6-3 and TRBJ1-2; D gene ambiguous. The CDR3 is 15 amino acids. Germline CDR1 is MNHEY and CDR2 is SVGEGT. Deletions cut 5 bases from V and 7 bases from J, with 20 bases between.